What follows are 15 T cell receptor beta chains derived from one specimen sequenced in a study of OX40 agonist ivuxolimab in advanced cancers. Libraries were made using the immunoSEQ multiplex PCR assay. What TCRdb holds here is the immuneACCESS table cut down to in-frame rearrangements. Part of the clones is not present; checked against another copy, under half of the missing clones reflect an unresolved V gene, and the others are unexplained. Within this sample are just under 45,000 clones, with 80% of them counted one time only. Approximately 3.9% of the sample belongs to the ten largest clones. The specimen was CD4+ or CD8+ T cells sorted from blood, collected in a trial of the OX40 agonist ivuxolimab. The receptors shown here come from an adult with an advanced solid tumor such as melanoma, head and neck, liver or kidney cancer.

This chain joins TRBV27 and TRBJ2-5; TRBD1 matches at 7 bases. Germline V lookup: CDR1 MNHEY, CDR2 SMNVEV (reference sequence). V lost 2 bases and J lost 4; bases outside the gene matches: 4. The CDR3 length is 14 residues. As DNA, the CDR3 is TGTGCCAGCAGTTTAAACAGGGGTGGAGAGACCCAGTACTTC. Translated, it gives CASSLNRGGETQYF.

CDR3 in DNA: TGTGCCAGTAGCGGGACTAGCGGTGTGGCAGATACGCAGTATTTT. Its protein product is CASSGTSGVADTQYF. The chain recombines TRBV19 with TRBJ2-3; 11 positions agree with TRBD2. Germline lookup yields CDR1 LNHDA and CDR2 SQIVND (reference sequence). This CDR3 region has 15 residues. V shed 6 bases, J shed 4 bases, and the junction held 6 bases outside the gene matches.

This chain links TRBV23-1 with TRBJ1-4; the D gene is possibly TRBD1 (6 bases). TRBV23-1 is assigned to the ORF class and has an uncertain function. The CDR3 is 17 amino acids. V lost 4 bases to trimming and J lost 0 bases, with 15 bases between them. Written as DNA, the CDR3 is TGCGCCAGCAGTCCGAGGGACACCTTCGCAACTAATGAAAAACTGTTTTTT. Protein sequence: CASSPRDTFATNEKLFF.

The V call is TRBV4-3, the J call TRBJ2-2, with a possible D match to TRBD1 (6 bases). Trimming left V 0 bases short and J 6 bases short, with 11 bases between. CDR1 is LGHNA and CDR2 is YSLEER in the germline V gene. The CDR3 loop spans 15 amino acids. CDR3 DNA: TGCGCCAGCAGCCAAGACCAGGGGTCGTCCGGGGAGCTGTTTTTT. Its translation is CASSQDQGSSGELFF.

The chain couples TRBV7-2 to TRBJ1-5; a weak D match, TRBD1 (6 bases). CDR3 length: 17 amino acids. With 0 bases removed from V and 1 base from J, the gap between germline ends came to 13 bases. Germline V gene data show CDR1 as SGHTA and CDR2 as FQGNSA. As DNA, the CDR3 is TGTGCCAGCAGCTTAGCCGGGGGGCTTGGGAGCAATCAGCCCCAGCATTTT. Translation gives CASSLAGGLGSNQPQHF.

The gene calls are TRBV19 and TRBJ2-7; 8 nucleotides align to TRBD2. The length of the CDR3 is 15 residues. Germline values: CDR1 LNHDA, CDR2 SQIVND (reference sequence). V was clipped by 3 bases and J by 3 bases; unmatched bases: 7. DNA for the CDR3: TGTGCCAGTAGTATGGTTCTAGCGGGCATCTACGAGCAGTACTTC. It specifies CASSMVLAGIYEQYF.

This clone was picked up a small number of times. This sequence joins TRBV30 and TRBJ1-4, with D unclear. The CDR3 contains 16 residues. Trimming cost V 2 bases and J 5 bases, with 18 bases left between them. The germline V gene encodes CDR1 GTSNPN and CDR2 SVGIG (reference sequence). Here the CDR3 DNA reads TGTGCCTGGAGTCACACCCCGACAAGGAAGAATGAAAAACTGTTTTTT. Its translation: CAWSHTPTRKNEKLFF.

This chain uses TRBV6-1 with TRBJ2-7; D uncertain. Trimming left V 5 bases short and J 5 bases short, with 7 bases between. CDR1 and CDR2 (germline): MNHNS, SASEGT. CDR3 length: 11 amino acids. The CDR3 DNA follows: TGTGCCAGCAGTTACGCCCACGAGCAGTACTTC. Its protein is CASSYAHEQYF.

This chain joins TRBV6-5 and TRBJ2-2, with 7 positions matching TRBD1. This CDR3 is 14 amino acids long. V lost 7 bases and J lost 1; bases outside the gene matches: 3. Germline assignment: CDR1 MNHEY and CDR2 SVGAGI. The CDR3: CASNRGRNTGELFF. As DNA, the CDR3 is TGTGCCAGCAACAGGGGCCGGAACACCGGGGAGCTGTTTTTT.

The V and J genes are TRBV19 and TRBJ2-6, with D possibly being TRBD2 (5 bases). The CDR3 extends over 17 amino acids. V was shortened by 0 bases and J by 2 bases, with 11 bases between the two germline ends. The germline V gene has CDR1 LNHDA and CDR2 SQIVND (reference sequence). CDR3 amino acids: CASSIDPGMAGANVLTF. DNA for the CDR3: TGTGCCAGTAGTATAGACCCGGGGATGGCTGGGGCCAACGTCCTGACTTTC.

The chain recombines TRBV4-3 with TRBJ2-7; possible D gene TRBD1, 6 bases. Deletions cut 0 bases from V and 3 bases from J, with 15 bases between. The CDR3 has 16 residues. The germline gives CDR1 LGHNA, CDR2 YSLEER. CDR3 in DNA: TGCGCCAGCAGCCAAGAAATGGGGGACAACTTCTACGAGCAGTACTTC. Protein product: CASSQEMGDNFYEQYF.

This sequence joins TRBV19 and TRBJ1-2, with no clear D. CDR1 and CDR2 (germline): LNHDA, SQIVND (reference sequence). Trimming removed 3 bases from V and 7 bases from J, with 9 bases in between. The CDR3 covers 12 residues. The CDR3 reads CASSIPGFGYTF. The CDR3, as DNA: TGTGCCAGTAGTATCCCGGGGTTTGGCTACACCTTC.

The V and J genes are TRBV6-5 and TRBJ2-1; unclear D gene. Trimming took 0 bases from V and 7 from J, leaving 13 bases between them. CDR3 length: 15 amino acids. Germline-derived CDR1 and CDR2 are MNHEY and SVGAGI. The CDR3 reads CASSYSLAGSNEQFF. The CDR3 DNA reads as TGTGCCAGCAGTTACTCCCTCGCTGGGTCGAATGAGCAGTTCTTC.

This chain connects TRBV11-2 to TRBJ1-3; D is unclear. V was trimmed by 0 bases and J by 4 bases, leaving 7 bases between them. Per germline, CDR1 SGHAT and CDR2 FQNNGV. The CDR3 has 14 amino acids. In DNA, the CDR3 is TGTGCCAGCAGCTTAGACGGAGGAGGAAACACCATATATTTT. Amino acids: CASSLDGGGNTIYF.

The rearrangement links TRBV7-9 to TRBJ2-5; no firm D call. Trimming removed 6 bases at V and 6 bases at J, with 17 bases between. The CDR3 consists of 14 residues. Germline V CDR1 and CDR2: SEHNR, FQNEAQ (reference sequence). CDR3 DNA: TGTGCCAGCAGTCAAAGATACCGGCAGCAGACCCAGTACTTC. Its protein is CASSQRYRQQTQYF.